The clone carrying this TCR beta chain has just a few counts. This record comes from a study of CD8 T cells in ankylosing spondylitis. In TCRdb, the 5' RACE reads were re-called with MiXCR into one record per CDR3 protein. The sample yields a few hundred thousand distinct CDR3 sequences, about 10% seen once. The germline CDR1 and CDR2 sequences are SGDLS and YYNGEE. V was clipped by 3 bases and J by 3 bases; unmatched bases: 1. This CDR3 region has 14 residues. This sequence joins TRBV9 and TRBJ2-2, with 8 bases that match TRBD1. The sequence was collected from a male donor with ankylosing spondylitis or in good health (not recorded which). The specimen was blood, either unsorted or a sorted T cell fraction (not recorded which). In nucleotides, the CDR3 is TGTGCCAGCAGCGCGACAGGGGACACCGGGGAGCTGTTTTTT. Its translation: CASSATGDTGELFF.